This T cell receptor beta chain came from a study of CD8 T cells in Susac syndrome. After extraction with the RNeasy kit, about 0.45 to 1 ug of the RNA was reverse transcribed using random hexamers. Amplification of TCR beta CDR3 was carried out by immunoSEQ multiplex PCR, which covered 54 Vbeta and 13 Jbeta segments. TCRdb re-analysed the immunoSEQ multiplex PCR reads in MiXCR, keeping a single row per CDR3 protein. The data show 80,000 to 90,000 distinct CDR3 sequences, approximately 92% seen once. General study results and limits: The authors acknowledged that their TCR sequencing and HLA analysis involved a relatively small number of individuals.

Comments on this clonotype: Antigen unknown.

Healthy donors served as the controls. They were matched for age and sex. Input material: CD8+ T cells from PBMCs. The clonotype originates from a human donor in good health.

CDR3 sequence: CAISGTSGPETQYF. In DNA, the CDR3 is TGTGCCATCAGTGGGACTAGCGGACCCGAGACCCAGTACTTC. This chain joins TRBV10-3 and TRBJ2-5, with TRBD2 matching over 10 bases. The CDR3 spans 14 residues. CDR1 is ENHRY and CDR2 is SYGVKD in the germline V gene. The V and J ends lost 4 bases and 5 bases, in that order; junction bases with no gene match: 4.